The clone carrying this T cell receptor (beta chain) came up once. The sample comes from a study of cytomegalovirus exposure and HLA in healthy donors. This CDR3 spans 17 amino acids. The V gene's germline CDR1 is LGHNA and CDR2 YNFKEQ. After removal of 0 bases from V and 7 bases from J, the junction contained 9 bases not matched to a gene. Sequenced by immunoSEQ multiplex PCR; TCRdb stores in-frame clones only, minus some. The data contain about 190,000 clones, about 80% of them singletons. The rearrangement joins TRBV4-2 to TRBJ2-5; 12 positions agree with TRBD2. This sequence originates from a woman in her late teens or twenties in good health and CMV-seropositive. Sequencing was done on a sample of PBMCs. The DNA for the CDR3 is TGTGCCAGCAGCCAAGAGGTGACTAGCGGGGGCCTGAGGACCCAGTACTTC. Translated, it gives CASSQEVTSGGLRTQYF.